This is a list of T cell receptor beta chains from one sample in a study of T-cell reconstitution after alpha-beta-depleted transplantation in children. TCRdb recomputed calls from the PCR reads with MiXCR, one row per CDR3 protein. The table includes about 980,000 distinct CDR3 sequences, about 29% detected once. Here the sequenced sample was PBMCs, mostly from graft donor cells, taken 360 days after TCRalphabeta/CD19-depleted stem cell transplant. These receptors came from a boy less than two years old who had a stem cell transplant for SCID, so the T cells may come from the graft donor. Both conserved end residues are part of each CDR3. The D gene is left open where the match is weak. The size entry is marked missing in some rows and otherwise reads once, few, many or a size class.

size: few
J: TRBJ2-7
D: TRBD1
V: TRBV28
DNA: TGTGCCAGCAGCCAACTACCGGGACAGGGGGTTTCCATCTACGAGCAGTACTTC
CDR3: CASSQLPGQGVSIYEQYF

size: .
J: TRBJ2-5
D: TRBD1
V: TRBV15
DNA: TGTGCCACCAGCACGGACAGGGTTCTCCGGGAGACCCAGTACTTC
CDR3: CATSTDRVLRETQYF

size: many
J: TRBJ2-7
D: TRBD2
V: TRBV7-2
DNA: TGTGCCAGCAGCTTAGGGGGACTAGCGGGAACCTACGAGCAGTACTTC
CDR3: CASSLGGLAGTYEQYF

size: few
J: TRBJ1-5
D: .
V: TRBV20-1
DNA: TGCAGTGCTCTCCCCGTACCGGATCAGCCCCAGCATTTT
CDR3: CSALPVPDQPQHF

size: .
J: TRBJ2-3
D: .
V: TRBV24-1
DNA: TGTGCCACCAGTGATCCTCTGACGGCCCGAGATACGCAGTATTTT
CDR3: CATSDPLTARDTQYF

size: .
J: TRBJ2-1
D: .
V: TRBV15
DNA: TGTGCCACCAGCACCGGCCTAGACTATGAGCAGTTCTTC
CDR3: CATSTGLDYEQFF

size: .
J: TRBJ2-1
D: .
V: TRBV7-2
DNA: TGTGCCAGCAGCCGCGGGCCTCTACAAGATGAGCAGTTCTTC
CDR3: CASSRGPLQDEQFF

size: .
J: TRBJ2-7
D: .
V: TRBV4-1
DNA: TGCGCCAGCAGTCATACAGCTATTCTCACCTACGAGCAGTACTTC
CDR3: CASSHTAILTYEQYF

size: .
J: TRBJ2-2
D: TRBD2
V: TRBV20-1
DNA: TGCAGTGCTAGGGGGGCGGGGGGGCCTCTCGGGGAGCTGTTTTTT
CDR3: CSARGAGGPLGELFF

size: .
J: TRBJ2-5
D: TRBD1
V: TRBV12-3/TRBV12-4
DNA: TGTGCCAGCAGTGCGCACCCTCCGGGACAGGGTGTAGGGACCCAGTACTTC
CDR3: CASSAHPPGQGVGTQYF

size: few
J: TRBJ2-4
D: .
V: TRBV27
DNA: TGTGCCAGCAGTTTGCTCCGGATCCTAGCCAAAAACATTCAGTACTTC
CDR3: CASSLLRILAKNIQYF

size: .
J: TRBJ2-7
D: .
V: TRBV2
DNA: TGTGCCAGCAGTGAGAGAGCGGCCGAGCAGTACTTC
CDR3: CASSERAAEQYF

size: few
J: TRBJ2-7
D: .
V: TRBV29-1
DNA: TGCAGCGTTGGGGGAGCAGGCTACGAGCAGTACTTC
CDR3: CSVGGAGYEQYF

size: many
J: TRBJ1-2
D: .
V: TRBV29-1
DNA: TGCAGCGTCCCGCGAGCAGGGCTGGGCTATGGCTACACCTTC
CDR3: CSVPRAGLGYGYTF

size: many
J: TRBJ1-3
D: .
V: TRBV20-1
DNA: TGCAGTGCTAGTATCGGAAACACCATATATTTT
CDR3: CSASIGNTIYF

size: few
J: TRBJ2-6
D: .
V: TRBV29-1
DNA: TGCAGCGTTTCGGGACGGACCTCTGGGGCCAACGTCCTGACTTTC
CDR3: CSVSGRTSGANVLTF

size: .
J: TRBJ2-7
D: .
V: TRBV5-1
DNA: TGCGCCAGCAGCTTGGGCCCGAAGCAGGGAAACTACGAGCAGTACTTC
CDR3: CASSLGPKQGNYEQYF

size: .
J: TRBJ1-1
D: TRBD1
V: TRBV29-1
DNA: TGCAGCGGGCACAGGGGGCAGGACACTGAAGCTTTCTTT
CDR3: CSGHRGQDTEAFF

size: .
J: TRBJ2-4
D: TRBD1
V: TRBV11-1
DNA: TGTGCCAGCAGTGACCCTTTGGGACAGGGGTTTTCCTTAGCCAAAAACATTCAGTACTTC
CDR3: CASSDPLGQGFSLAKNIQYF

size: .
J: TRBJ2-3
D: .
V: TRBV5-5
DNA: TGTGCCAGCAGCTTGGGTGGATTCTCCACAGATACGCAGTATTTT
CDR3: CASSLGGFSTDTQYF

size: few
J: TRBJ2-3
D: .
V: TRBV15
DNA: TGTGCCACCGGGGGGCGGAGAGACACAGATACGCAGTATTTT
CDR3: CATGGRRDTDTQYF

size: .
J: TRBJ2-1
D: TRBD2
V: TRBV4-2
DNA: TGTGCCAGCAGCCCCCATAGGCGGGGGGTGGGGTCGGGTGAGCAGTTCTTC
CDR3: CASSPHRRGVGSGEQFF

size: .
J: TRBJ1-1
D: .
V: TRBV11-2
DNA: TGTGCCAGCAGCCCCGCAGACGGAAGCATGAACACTGAAGCTTTCTTT
CDR3: CASSPADGSMNTEAFF

size: .
J: TRBJ2-3
D: .
V: TRBV9
DNA: TGTGCCAGCGCCGAGACTTCTAGCGTCGGAACAGATACGCAGTATTTT
CDR3: CASAETSSVGTDTQYF

size: .
J: TRBJ2-7
D: TRBD1
V: TRBV7-2
DNA: TGTGCCAGCAGCTTCAGACAGGGGAGGTACGAGCAGTACTTC
CDR3: CASSFRQGRYEQYF

size: .
J: TRBJ2-7
D: .
V: TRBV20-1
DNA: TGCAGTGCCCCTACTCCGGGTCTCTACGAGCAGTACTTC
CDR3: CSAPTPGLYEQYF

size: few
J: TRBJ2-2
D: .
V: TRBV20-1
DNA: TGCAGTGCTAGCTACAGGGTGGGGACCGGGGAGCTGTTTTTT
CDR3: CSASYRVGTGELFF

size: .
J: TRBJ2-5
D: .
V: TRBV27
DNA: TGTGCCAGCAGTTTAGCCACCTGGGCTAGCCAAGAGACCCAGTACTTC
CDR3: CASSLATWASQETQYF

size: .
J: TRBJ2-3
D: TRBD2
V: TRBV20-1
DNA: TGCAGTGCCGGGCCTAGCGGGGGGGCCCCAGATACGCAGTATTTT
CDR3: CSAGPSGGAPDTQYF

size: few
J: TRBJ2-1
D: TRBD2
V: TRBV6-2/TRBV6-3
DNA: TGTGCCAGCAGTTACAAGCGGGGGGGCCGGAGCTCCTACAATGAGCAGTTCTTC
CDR3: CASSYKRGGRSSYNEQFF

size: few
J: TRBJ2-3
D: .
V: TRBV5-5
DNA: TGTGCCAGCAGCTTGGTTTGGGGAGGTGGCACAGATACGCAGTATTTT
CDR3: CASSLVWGGGTDTQYF

size: few
J: TRBJ2-7
D: .
V: TRBV5-1
DNA: TGCGCCAGCAGCTTGGCCGCAGGATTTAGCTCCTACGAGCAGTACTTC
CDR3: CASSLAAGFSSYEQYF

size: few
J: TRBJ1-5
D: TRBD1
V: TRBV2
DNA: TGTGCCAGCAGGCAAAACCCGGACAGGGATCAGCCCCAGCATTTT
CDR3: CASRQNPDRDQPQHF

size: .
J: TRBJ2-2
D: .
V: TRBV15
DNA: TGTGCCACCAGCAGAATGGCCCTTCGCCCCGGGTTCCCGAACACCGGGGAGCTGTTTTTT
CDR3: CATSRMALRPGFPNTGELFF

size: few
J: TRBJ1-2
D: TRBD1
V: TRBV6-5
DNA: TGTGCCAGCAGTTACCCTTCCGGGACAGGGCTGAGCTACACCTTC
CDR3: CASSYPSGTGLSYTF

size: few
J: TRBJ2-5
D: .
V: TRBV20-1
DNA: TGCAGTGCCCAGGGACTGTACCAAGAGACCCAGTACTTC
CDR3: CSAQGLYQETQYF

size: few
J: TRBJ2-5
D: .
V: TRBV15
DNA: TGTGCCACCAGCAGAGATCTTGGACGAGGGCCATACTTC
CDR3: CATSRDLGRGPYF

size: few
J: TRBJ1-5
D: TRBD1
V: TRBV6-2/TRBV6-3
DNA: TGTGCCAGCAGTGCCGCCGGGACAGGTAATCAGCCCCAGCATTTT
CDR3: CASSAAGTGNQPQHF

size: few
J: TRBJ2-1
D: .
V: TRBV5-1
DNA: TGCGCCAGCTTGGGGGGAGATAGCTACAATGAGCAGTTCTTC
CDR3: CASLGGDSYNEQFF

size: .
J: TRBJ2-1
D: .
V: TRBV15
DNA: TGTGCCACCAGCAGAGATCTTGCCCATGAGCAGTTCTTC
CDR3: CATSRDLAHEQFF

size: .
J: TRBJ2-7
D: .
V: TRBV20-1
DNA: TGCAGTATTCTGCGCTACGAGCAGTACTTC
CDR3: CSILRYEQYF

size: .
J: TRBJ1-1
D: .
V: TRBV5-5
DNA: TGTGCCAGCAGCCTCCCGTTACTGGGGTCGGGGCCTGAAGCTTTCTTT
CDR3: CASSLPLLGSGPEAFF

size: few
J: TRBJ2-7
D: TRBD2
V: TRBV27
DNA: TGTGCCAGCAGCCTAACAGGACTAGCGGGGGGGTACGAGCAGTACTTC
CDR3: CASSLTGLAGGYEQYF

size: .
J: TRBJ2-2
D: .
V: TRBV12-3/TRBV12-4
DNA: TGTGCCAGCAGCACCTATACAGGCAACACCGGGGAGCTGTTTTTT
CDR3: CASSTYTGNTGELFF

size: few
J: TRBJ2-4
D: TRBD1
V: TRBV19
DNA: TGTGCCAGTAGTATCCCCGACAGGGCTGGGAACATTCAGTACTTC
CDR3: CASSIPDRAGNIQYF

size: .
J: TRBJ2-7
D: .
V: TRBV2
DNA: TGTGCCAGCAGTGAAGAAATTGGAAAGGAGTTTTCCTACGAGCAGTACTTC
CDR3: CASSEEIGKEFSYEQYF

size: many
J: TRBJ1-1
D: .
V: TRBV23-1
DNA: TGCGCCGCGACTGAAGCTTTCTTT
CDR3: CAATEAFF